The following is a T cell receptor beta chain sequence with its context. CDR1 is SEHNR and CDR2 is FQNEAQ in the germline V gene (reference sequence). This CDR3 has 15 residues. With 5 bases clipped from V and 1 base from J, the junction kept 7 bases outside the gene matches. The data were taken from a study of blood T cell repertoires in COVID-19. Study overall: The United States, Italy and Spain provided the acute and convalescent COVID-19 samples.

As processed by the authors: How many nucleated cells were present was estimated from reference gene primer amplification. Generated by immunoSEQ multiplex PCR, the TCRdb table keeps only in-frame clones and is missing some. V and J calls and clone size are those listed in that table; D and trimming were worked out from the DNA. The data show 110,000 or so clones, 75% to 90% seen once. Input material: peripheral blood. The chain uses TRBV7-9 and TRBJ2-7, with 8 nucleotides matching TRBD2. The TCR originated in a man between 70 and 80 years old with active or convalescent COVID-19. The CDR3 region is CASSRTLAGSYEQYF. DNA for the CDR3: TGTGCCAGCAGCCGTACCTTAGCGGGATCCTACGAGCAGTACTTC.